The next 24 T cell receptor beta chains were all read from a single sample in a study of T cells in Graves' hyperthyroidism and ophthalmopathy. TCR beta CDR3 region amplification was performed from RNA transcripts. The HTBI primer set drove a first-round RT-PCR of the TCR CDR3. Using its own MiXCR run on the multiplex PCR reads, TCRdb lists one record per CDR3 protein. The table lists some 800,000 distinct CDR3 sequences, 38% of them singletons, with 8.9% in the top ten. Material for sequencing was blood. These receptors were taken from a man between 18 and 35 years old with Graves' hyperthyroidism.

This clonotype was found many times. The chain is built from TRBV29-1 and TRBJ2-2; D call uncertain. Trimming shortened V by 6 bases and J by 4 bases, and 9 bases separated the two germline ends. CDR1 and CDR2 (germline): SQVTM, ANQGSEA. CDR3 length: 12 amino acids. The CDR3 DNA is TGCAGCGTCCGAGCCGTCACCGGGGAGCTGTTTTTT. This gives the protein CSVRAVTGELFF.

This clonotype was counted many times. A read error is possible here, since a much larger clone lies one base away. V is TRBV9 and J is TRBJ1-1; D perhaps matches TRBD1 (5 bases). Germline CDR1 SGDLS, CDR2 YYNGEE. The CDR3 covers 14 residues. Trimming cost V 3 bases and J 1 base, with 10 bases left between them. Here the CDR3 reads CASSAGGANTEAFF. The CDR3 coding sequence is TGTGCCAGCAGCGCGGGCGGGGCGAACACTGAAGCTTTCTTT.

The chain couples TRBV5-6 to TRBJ2-7; D possibly uses TRBD1 or TRBD2 (5 bases each). V lost 3 bases to trimming and J lost 5 bases, with 12 bases between them. Germline V gene lookup returns CDR1 SGHDT and CDR2 YYEEEE. The CDR3 runs to 13 residues. The CDR3, as DNA: TGTGCCAGCAGCTGGGGACCAAGCAACGAGCAGTACTTC. This translates into CASSWGPSNEQYF.

The V gene is TRBV6-5, the J gene TRBJ1-6; 10 bases match TRBD1. Germline assignment: CDR1 MNHEY and CDR2 SVGAGI. V lost 8 bases and J lost 6; bases outside the gene matches: 4. The CDR3 spans 14 residues. The CDR3 protein is CASARQGANSPLHF. The CDR3 region has the DNA TGTGCCAGCGCTAGACAGGGGGCTAATTCACCCCTCCACTTT.

The genes are TRBV29-1 and TRBJ2-7; D is possibly TRBD1 (5 bases). This CDR3 has 13 residues. Germline lookup yields CDR1 SQVTM and CDR2 ANQGSEA. Trimming left V 6 bases short and J 3 bases short, with 15 bases between. The CDR3 DNA follows: TGCAGCGTGGCCACCCCCGACAGCTACGAGCAGTACTTC. It codes for CSVATPDSYEQYF.

This clonotype was picked up a small number of times. The chain carries TRBV9 and TRBJ2-7; D is possibly TRBD2 (6 bases). Trimming left V 3 bases short and J 0 bases short, with 13 bases between. Per germline, CDR1 SGDLS and CDR2 YYNGEE. The CDR3 consists of 15 residues. In DNA form, the CDR3 reads TGTGCCAGCAGCGCGACCTCGGGGGACTCCTACGAGCAGTACTTC. It specifies CASSATSGDSYEQYF.

Of note for this clonotype: With a much larger clone just one base away, this may be a read error. J is TRBJ2-2 and V is TRBV9; 9 bases agree with TRBD2. The CDR3 has 16 residues. Germline V CDR1 and CDR2: SGDLS, YYNGEE. In DNA, the CDR3 is TGTGCCAGCAGCGCGACGACTAGCGGAAACACCGCGGAGCTGTTTTTT. Its protein product is CASSATTSGNTAELFF.

This chain connects TRBV10-2 to TRBJ2-5, with 12 bases fitting TRBD2. This CDR3 is built from 18 residues. Unmatched junction bases numbered 7, after V lost 0 bases and J lost 2 bases. Germline V CDR1 and CDR2: WSHSY, SAAADI. The CDR3 DNA sequence: TGCGCCAGCAGTGAGTCGAGAAGGACTAGCGGGACACAAGAGACCCAGTACTTC. Its protein product is CASSESRRTSGTQETQYF.

Of note for this clonotype: With a much larger clone just one base away, this may be a read error. The CDR3 DNA sequence: TGTGCCATCAAAGAATTTGACGGGAAAACTGAAGCTTTCTTT. Encoded protein: CAIKEFDGKTEAFF. This chain uses TRBV10-3 with TRBJ1-1, with no clear D. Deletions cut 7 bases from V and 5 bases from J, with 17 bases between. CDR1 and CDR2 from the germline V gene are ENHRY and SYGVKD. This CDR3 has 14 residues.

The genes are TRBV6-5 and TRBJ2-5; D is perhaps TRBD2 (6 bases). V was cut by 6 bases and J by 5 bases, with 34 bases left in between. The CDR3 covers 20 residues. Germline CDR1 MNHEY, CDR2 SVGAGI. Here the CDR3 DNA reads TGTGCCAGCAGCTCGGGAATCTCGGGCCTAGCGCAGAAGAGGAGGGAGACCCAGTACTTC. The encoded protein is CASSSGISGLAQKRRETQYF.

Comments on this clonotype: One end of the junction varies from germline; a read error may be responsible. The V call is TRBV12-5, the J call TRBJ2-6, with D uncertain. The CDR3 contains 13 residues. The germline V gene has CDR1 LGHNT and CDR2 FRNRAP. In DNA, the CDR3 is TGTGGTAGTGCCGCGGCTGGGGCCAACGTCCTGACTTTC. This translates into CGSAAAGANVLTF.

This clonotype was seen ten or more times. The chain recombines TRBV5-5 with TRBJ1-1, with 8 nucleotides matching TRBD1. The CDR3 loop spans 13 amino acids. V lost 4 bases, J lost 5 bases, and 4 bases stayed unmatched. CDR1 and CDR2 from the germline V gene are SGHKS and YYEKEE (reference sequence). CDR3 sequence (DNA): TGTGCCAGCAGCGCAGGGGGCTGGACTGAAGCTTTCTTT. Its protein is CASSAGGWTEAFF.

There are many counts of this clonotype. CDR3 in amino acids: CATLDSSHPKLFF. CDR3 in DNA: TGTGCCACCCTGGACAGCTCCCATCCAAAACTGTTTTTT. The V and J genes are TRBV2 and TRBJ1-4; maybe TRBD1 (6 bases). With 10 bases removed from V and 10 bases from J, the gap between germline ends came to 19 bases. Germline CDR1 reads SNHLY; CDR2 reads FYNNEI. The CDR3 is made up of 13 amino acids.

This sequence joins TRBV29-1 and TRBJ2-7; the D gene is possibly TRBD2 (5 bases). Trimming took 4 bases from V and 5 from J, leaving 12 bases between them. The CDR3 has 12 residues. Germline V CDR1 and CDR2: SQVTM, ANQGSEA. In nucleotides, the CDR3 is TGCAGCGTTGGGTTGAAGGGAGACGAGCAGTACTTC. Its protein is CSVGLKGDEQYF.

The sample holds a few counts of this clonotype. The genes are TRBV4-1 and TRBJ1-2, with D possibly TRBD1 on 6 matching bases. CDR3 length: 16 amino acids. V was shortened by 0 bases and J by 4 bases, with 15 bases between the two germline ends. Per germline, CDR1 MGHRA and CDR2 YSYEKL. The CDR3 nucleotides read TGCGCCAGCAGCCAAGAGTCGGGGGGCGTACTCTATGGCTACACCTTC. This encodes CASSQESGGVLYGYTF.

The rearrangement joins TRBV12-3 or TRBV12-4 to TRBJ1-1; 8 bases map to TRBD1. J lost 5 bases, V lost 6 bases, and 11 bases had no gene match. CDR3 size: 15 residues. The CDR3: CASSPVQGAGTEAFF. The CDR3 DNA reads as TGTGCCAGCAGCCCAGTTCAGGGGGCAGGGACTGAAGCTTTCTTT.

This clonotype was seen ten or more times. The chain couples TRBV7-9 to TRBJ2-5; the D gene is possibly TRBD2 (6 bases). Trimming pared 5 bases from V and 3 bases from J, leaving 10 bases between. The CDR3 runs 13 residues. Germline assignment: CDR1 SEHNR and CDR2 FQNEAQ (reference sequence). This CDR3 is CASSAGIEETQYF. Here the CDR3 DNA reads TGTGCCAGCAGCGCGGGGATTGAAGAGACCCAGTACTTC.

In its sample, this clonotype was seen many times. The chain uses TRBV10-2 and TRBJ2-5; the D is unclear. The CDR3 totals 14 residues. The V gene lost 0 bases and the J gene lost 4 bases, with 9 bases spanning the gap. Germline V gene lookup returns CDR1 WSHSY and CDR2 SAAADI. Written as DNA, the CDR3 is TGCGCCAGCAGTGAGTCAGGTCGGCTAGAGACCCAGTACTTC. This sequence encodes CASSESGRLETQYF.

The V and J genes are TRBV25-1 and TRBJ1-4; tentatively, D is TRBD1 (6 bases). CDR1 is MGHDK, CDR2 SYGVNS, per germline. The germline V and J ends were trimmed by 6 bases and 5 bases, with 22 bases remaining between them. The CDR3 is 17 amino acids. The CDR3 nucleotides are TGTGCCAGCAGCCAAGGCCTCTGGACAGACCAAAATGAAAAACTGTTTTTT. This sequence encodes CASSQGLWTDQNEKLFF. Supplemented by reference TRBV25-1 and TRBJ1-4, the full variable domain reads EADIYQTPRYLVIGTGKKITLECSQTMGHDKMYWYQQDPGMELHLIHYSYGVNSTEKGDLSSESTVSRIRTEHFPLTLESARPSHTSQYLCASSQGLWTDQNEKLFFGSGTQLSVL.

V usage is TRBV5-8 and J usage is TRBJ2-7, with 9 bases identical to TRBD2. Looked up from germline, CDR1 is SGHTS and CDR2 is YDEGEE. V trimming: 0 bases; J trimming: 0 bases; junction bases outside the gene matches: 1. This CDR3 is 15 amino acids long. This CDR3 reads CASSLGTSVSYEQYF. CDR3 coding DNA: TGTGCCAGCAGCTTGGGGACTAGCGTCTCCTACGAGCAGTACTTC.

The chain carries TRBV15 and TRBJ2-5; D could derive from TRBD1 or TRBD2 (5 bases each). The CDR3 sequence is 17 residues long. Trimming shortened V by 2 bases and J by 3 bases, and 19 bases separated the two germline ends. Looked up from germline, CDR1 is LNHNV and CDR2 is YYDKDF (reference sequence). CDR3 amino acids: CATSRYRDGPAKETQYF. The CDR3 DNA reads as TGTGCCACCAGCAGATACCGGGACGGACCCGCTAAAGAGACCCAGTACTTC.

The table lists this clonotype with many counts. The V gene is TRBV5-1, the J gene TRBJ1-2, with TRBD1 identical over 8 bases. The CDR3 has 14 amino acids. CDR1 and CDR2 from the germline V gene are SGHRS and YFSETQ. Unmatched junction bases numbered 5, after V lost 1 base and J lost 6 bases. CDR3 sequence: CASSLRTGQDGYTF. For the CDR3, the DNA is TGCGCCAGCAGCTTGCGGACAGGGCAAGATGGCTACACCTTC.

The chain joins TRBV7-3 to TRBJ1-1; D gene ambiguous. The CDR3 sequence is 13 residues long. The germline V and J ends were trimmed by 3 bases and 7 bases, with 12 bases remaining between them. Germline values: CDR1 SGHTA, CDR2 FQGTGA. In DNA, the CDR3 is TGTGCCAGCAGCTTCCTCAGGCGAAGTGAAGCTTTCTTT. It yields the protein CASSFLRRSEAFF.

This clonotype came up many times. CDR3 coding DNA: TGTGCCAGCAGCTGGCTGGGCGAGCAGTACTTC. It encodes CASSWLGEQYF. The V call is TRBV5-6, the J call TRBJ2-7, with D hard to call. Germline CDR1 is SGHDT and CDR2 is YYEEEE. V was cut by 3 bases and J by 6 bases, with 7 bases left in between. The CDR3 length is 11 residues.